This T cell receptor beta chain was documented in a study of cytomegalovirus exposure and HLA in healthy donors. Study-wide findings and caveats: Highest at DRB1 and lowest at HLA-C, TCR association rates differed among HLA loci in a later analysis.

The PCR was carried out with 60 Vbeta primers and 13 Jbeta primers. Clones were sequenced by immunoSEQ multiplex PCR, and TCRdb holds only the in-frame ones, with some missing. Found here are 110,000 or so clones, 73% of them singletons; the top ten hold approximately 8.4%. This clone was observed a handful of times. The antigen is undetermined. The donors comprised healthy bone marrow donors. The sample consisted of PBMCs. The receptor was derived from a man between 40 and 49 years old in good health and CMV-seronegative.

CDR3 DNA: TGTGCCAGCAGTGCCCCGACAGGGAAGGGCAATCAGCCCCAGCATTTT. Residues: CASSAPTGKGNQPQHF. This chain connects TRBV6-4 to TRBJ1-5; 7 positions match TRBD1. The CDR3 has 16 amino acids. CDR1 MRHNA and CDR2 SNTAGT come from the germline V gene. The trim removed 4 bases at V and 2 bases at J, leaving 8 bases unmatched.